This T cell receptor beta chain originates from a study of T cell repertoires in cytomegalovirus infection. For the study at large: Public TCR beta signatures marked donors with CMV infection and the matching HLA.

TCRdb re-derived calls from the reads in MiXCR, one entry per CDR3 protein. Of approximately 500,000 distinct CDR3 sequences listed, roughly 12% were seen once; the top ten hold 9.5% to 13%. The sample holds many counts of this clonotype. What it recognizes is unknown. With V trimmed by 5 bases and J by 8 bases, 11 bases remained unmatched. Germline CDR1 reads LGHNT; CDR2 reads FRNRAP. The CDR3 sequence is 17 residues long. Overall study results and limits: Predominance within the ex vivo response was attributable to HLA-C-restricted CMV-specific TCR beta clonotypes.

The sample comprised PBMCs. The chain uses TRBV12-5 and TRBJ2-1; 14 bases fit TRBD2. This sequence originates from a human donor in good health (CMV status not recorded). Some clones in this sample may be carry-over from other donors' samples. The CDR3 DNA follows: TGTGCTAGTGGTCTTACAATCATGACTAGCGGGAGGGATGAGCAGTTCTTC. This encodes CASGLTIMTSGRDEQFF.